Listed below are T cell receptor beta chains from one sample, sequenced in a study of graft-versus-host responses after intestinal transplantation. What these receptors recognize is not known. Assay: immunoSEQ multiplex PCR; the TCRdb copy retains only in-frame clones and omits some. The sample has more than 90,000 clones, 85% to 95% seen once. The sample consisted of unstimulated CD8+ T cells sorted from spleen or lymph node cells, taken before transplant. The receptors were gathered from a human donor who was the organ donor for an intestinal transplant. CDR3s include the opening cysteine and the closing phenylalanine or tryptophan. Each record gives: V gene, J gene, clone size, CDR3 length, CDR3 protein. Rows give clone size only sometimes, using once, few, many, or a class for an expanded clone.

TRBV11-2	TRBJ1-5	NA	14	CASSYGAGNQPQHF
TRBV4-1	TRBJ2-1	NA	15	CASSQTSGRVNEQFF
TRBV9	TRBJ1-2	NA	12	CASSVDNYGYTF
TRBV29-1	TRBJ2-7	NA	14	CSVSMTGTGGEQYF
TRBV27	TRBJ2-7	NA	15	CASSSTSGAKDEQYF
TRBV2	TRBJ2-2	NA	11	CASTGDGELFF
TRBV6-6	TRBJ2-1	NA	15	CASSGTSGSSDEQFF
TRBV28	TRBJ2-7	NA	13	CASNPGLDYEQYF
TRBV29-1	TRBJ2-5	NA	12	CSVAGAWETQYF
TRBV29-1	TRBJ2-5	NA	14	CSVVSGRASETQYF
TRBV27	TRBJ2-7	NA	14	CASSLSQDPGEQYF
TRBV5-4	TRBJ1-2	NA	14	CASSWTGVSDGYTF
TRBV7-2	TRBJ2-1	NA	16	CASSPPGTSGMNEQFF
TRBV15	TRBJ1-3	NA	14	CATSRDGQGNTIYF
TRBV5-1	TRBJ1-1	NA	14	CASSIGQGGTEAFF
TRBV2	TRBJ2-7	NA	16	CASSFGTSGSIYEQYF
TRBV30	TRBJ2-7	once	13	CAWSVAFGYEQYF
TRBV13	TRBJ2-2	NA	13	CASSRGHNGELFF
TRBV4-1	TRBJ1-2	NA	16	CASSQEWQGIAHGYTF
TRBV29-1	TRBJ2-7	NA	13	CSVLLTGGYEQYF
TRBV5-1	TRBJ2-7	NA	13	CASSREGSDEQYF
TRBV28	TRBJ2-3	NA	15	CASSFPGGGSVTQYF
TRBV5-1	TRBJ2-7	NA	14	CASSLGQASYEQYF
TRBV28	TRBJ1-1	NA	17	CASSLYGTGGLDTEAFF
TRBV2	TRBJ2-7	NA	12	CATGQSPNEQYF
TRBV9	TRBJ2-1	NA	12	CASSVAQGPPIF
TRBV28	TRBJ2-7	NA	17	CASSLPRQGRRTYEQYF
TRBV7-3	TRBJ2-3	NA	14	CASSLTGYTDTQYF
TRBV7-9	TRBJ1-2	NA	19	CASSRGSSRTGGKNYGYTF
TRBV7-9	TRBJ1-2	NA	14	CASSLAGGDHGYTF
TRBV27	TRBJ2-7	NA	14	CAILCRVGTYEQYF
TRBV7-9	TRBJ2-7	NA	15	CASSSPGQGILEQYF
TRBV28	TRBJ2-2	NA	17	CASSLGTGTPNTGELFF
TRBV6-5	TRBJ2-7	NA	14	CASSYSSTLYEQYF
TRBV7-2	TRBJ1-1	NA	11	CASTLRVEAFF
TRBV11-2	TRBJ1-1	NA	16	CASSPYRQGLNTEAFF
TRBV11-2	TRBJ2-7	NA	18	CASSLIDSGTGMPYEQYF